This T cell receptor (beta chain) was obtained from a study of OX40 agonist ivuxolimab in advanced cancers. Study-wide context: The drug used for patients, ivuxolimab, was an agonistic anti-OX40 (CD134) antibody. Eligibility admitted prior anti-PD-1, anti-PD-L1 or anti-CTLA-4 therapy; around 41% had some.

Points on this clone: Its antigen is currently unknown.

Sequencing used immunoSEQ multiplex PCR; TCRdb keeps in-frame clones, though not all of them. The data contain 48,000 or so clones, around 86% of them seen just once; the ten biggest clones take up less than 2.5%. Study outcomes and limitations: Among expanded peripheral T cells, antigen specificity went undetermined.

The sample was CD4+ or CD8+ T cells sorted from blood, taken in a trial of the OX40 agonist ivuxolimab. The receptor comes from an adult with an advanced solid tumor such as melanoma, head and neck, liver or kidney cancer.

CDR3 bases: TGTGCCAGCATCAGCCAGGGGGCGCTTAGGAATGAGCAGTTCTTC. Residues: CASISQGALRNEQFF. V and J are TRBV6-6 and TRBJ2-1, with 8 bases lining up with TRBD1. The CDR3 covers 15 residues. After removal of 7 bases from V and 7 bases from J, the junction contained 12 bases not matched to a gene. Germline V lookup: CDR1 MNHNY, CDR2 SVGAGI (reference sequence).